Below, 8 T cell receptor beta chains from the same sample are listed, as sequenced in a study of T-cell reconstitution after alpha-beta-depleted transplantation in children. The authors prepared the TCRbeta library with unique molecular identifiers. TCRdb re-called the PCR reads through MiXCR, storing one row per CDR3 protein. The sample carries approximately 250,000 distinct CDR3 sequences, about 25% recorded once. The sample consisted of PBMCs, taken before TCRalphabeta/CD19-depleted stem cell transplant. These receptor sequences come from a girl aged 2 to 9 with Fanconi anemia, due to receive a stem cell transplant.

The rearrangement links TRBV7-9 to TRBJ2-2, with D tentatively TRBD1 or TRBD2 (5 bases each). This CDR3 has 14 amino acids. V lost 2 bases and J 7 bases, leaving 11 bases between the germline ends. The germline V gene encodes CDR1 SEHNR and CDR2 FQNEAQ (reference sequence). CDR3 in amino acids: CASSLRGADGELFF. The CDR3 region has the DNA TGTGCCAGCAGCTTACGGGGCGCCGACGGGGAGCTGTTTTTT.

V usage is TRBV11-3 and J usage is TRBJ2-1; perhaps TRBD1 as D (5 bases). Germline CDR1 and CDR2: SGHNT and YENEEA. The ends were cut back, 2 bases at V and 6 bases at J, with 8 bases in the middle. This CDR3 comprises 13 residues. DNA for the CDR3: TGTGCCAGCAGCTTATCAGGGTTCAATGAGCAGTTCTTC. Translating gives CASSLSGFNEQFF.

This clonotype was seen ten or more times. The chain combines TRBV7-8 with TRBJ2-7, with D maybe TRBD2 (6 bases). The CDR3 covers 14 residues. CDR1 SGHVS and CDR2 FQNEAQ come from the germline V gene. With 2 bases removed from V and 0 bases from J, the gap between germline ends came to 8 bases. CDR3: CASSLIGGSYEQYF. The DNA for the CDR3 is TGTGCCAGCAGCTTAATCGGGGGCTCCTACGAGCAGTACTTC.

The gene calls are TRBV23-1 and TRBJ2-5; 7 bases fit TRBD2. TRBV23-1 is an open reading frame, and its role is uncertain. After removal of 1 base from V and 4 bases from J, the junction contained 3 bases not matched to a gene. The CDR3 loop spans 14 amino acids. The DNA for the CDR3 is TGCGCCAGCAGTCAATTTGCGGGGGTAGAGACCCAGTACTTC. The encoded protein is CASSQFAGVETQYF.

The V gene is TRBV6-1, the J gene TRBJ2-2, with D unresolved. The CDR3 consists of 15 residues. Trimming took 10 bases from V and 3 from J, leaving 18 bases between them. Germline V lookup: CDR1 MNHNS, CDR2 SASEGT. The CDR3 spells CATLRTTAYTGELFF. CDR3 nucleotides: TGTGCCACCTTGAGGACGACGGCCTACACCGGGGAGCTGTTTTTT.

The chain recombines TRBV29-1 with TRBJ2-1; 10 nucleotides line up with TRBD2. With V trimmed by 6 bases and J by 7 bases, 3 bases remained unmatched. This CDR3 has 12 amino acids. Germline V gives CDR1 SQVTM, CDR2 ANQGSEA. As DNA, the CDR3 is TGCAGCGTGAGCGGGAGGGTAAATGAGCAGTTCTTC. It is translated as CSVSGRVNEQFF.

This clonotype was detected many times. The genes are TRBV12-3 or TRBV12-4 and TRBJ2-1, with 8 bases aligning to TRBD1. The ends lost 8 bases at V and 7 bases at J; junction bases unmatched: 10. This CDR3 has 14 amino acids. Here the CDR3 DNA reads TGTGCCAGCTTAGAGATCAGGGGGCTTAATGAGCAGTTCTTC. Protein product: CASLEIRGLNEQFF.

In its sample, this clonotype was seen a few times. V is TRBV24-1 and J is TRBJ2-3; either TRBD1 or TRBD2 may fit D (5 bases each). Trimming cost V 3 bases and J 0 bases, with 12 bases left between them. The germline CDR1 and CDR2 sequences are KGHDR and SFDVKD. This CDR3 has 16 amino acids. The CDR3 loop reads CATSDQGPLSTDTQYF. In nucleotides, the CDR3 is TGTGCCACCAGTGATCAGGGACCCCTGAGCACAGATACGCAGTATTTT.